This TCR beta chain was captured in a study of graft-versus-host responses after intestinal transplantation. Broader study findings: GvH clones surfaced in recipient marrow, some emerging earlier in ileum or blood.

This CDR3 spans 17 amino acids. The sample holds one count of this clone. What it recognizes is unknown. Profiling relied on immunoSEQ multiplex PCR, and the TCRdb table lists in-frame clones only, not all of them. The sample carries more than 4,500 clones, 55% to 75% recorded once. The chain employs TRBV21-1 and TRBJ2-3; the table gives TRBD2 as D, unverified against the DNA. TRBV21-1 is labeled a pseudogene. The TCR was taken from a human patient who received an intestinal transplant, so some T cells may come from the graft donor. Specimen: PBMCs, collected about 540 days after intestinal transplant. The CDR3 protein is CASGGTRPPGSTDTQYF. In DNA, the CDR3 is TGTGCCAGCGGGGGGACCCGCCCCCCGGGGAGCACAGATACGCAGTATTTT.